Described below is a single TCR beta chain sequence and its context. The sample originates from a study of PD-L1 blockade in urothelial cancer. Turning to the study itself: Patients had undergone 0 to 3 prior chemotherapy regimens. Blood was tested 3 weeks (second dose) and 6 weeks into treatment. Median blood clonality was around 0.08, with about 81,000 unique TCRs.

V lost 3 bases, J lost 9 bases, and 10 bases stayed unmatched. CDR1 is SEHNR, CDR2 FQNEAQ, per germline (reference sequence). The CDR3 runs to 15 residues. Produced via immunoSEQ multiplex PCR; TCRdb's table is partial and in-frame only. The repertoire has about 45,000 clones, approximately 88% of them found once; the top ten carry almost 4%. Between 1 and 8 samples per patient were obtained, pretreatment and on-treatment. The input for sequencing was PBMCs, taken around atezolizumab (anti-PD-L1) treatment. This receptor was obtained from a man aged 80 or over with urothelial cancer. This chain uses TRBV7-9 with TRBJ2-2; 7 bases map to TRBD1. The CDR3 reads CASSFSRTGGRELFF. Written as DNA, the CDR3 is TGTGCCAGCAGCTTCTCCCGGACAGGCGGCAGGGAGCTGTTTTTT.